These 14 T cell receptor beta chains originate from one sample sequenced in a study of OX40 agonist ivuxolimab in advanced cancers. Repertoires were generated with immunoSEQ multiplex PCR, while TCRdb's copy carries only in-frame clones and drops some. The sample shows tens of thousands of clones, less than 85% of them seen only once. This material consisted of CD4+ or CD8+ T cells sorted from blood, taken in a trial of the OX40 agonist ivuxolimab. Source of these receptors: an adult with an advanced solid tumor such as melanoma, head and neck, liver or kidney cancer.

This sequence joins TRBV9 and TRBJ2-3; TRBD2 might be the D (7 bases). This CDR3 region has 14 residues. CDR1 and CDR2 from the germline V gene are SGDLS and YYNGEE. The germline V and J ends were trimmed by 7 bases and 2 bases, with 14 bases remaining between them. CDR3 sequence (DNA): TGTGCCAGCCGGCCGGGGGGCCTCACAGATACGCAGTATTTT. Its translation: CASRPGGLTDTQYF.

This clone was picked up one time. The V call is TRBV13, the J call TRBJ2-2, with D hard to call. This CDR3 is 12 amino acids long. Trimming cost V 6 bases and J 5 bases, with 7 bases left between them. The germline V gene has CDR1 PRHDT and CDR2 FYEKMQ (reference sequence). CDR3 region: CASRLGTGELFF. Here the CDR3 DNA reads TGTGCCAGCAGGCTTGGGACCGGGGAGCTGTTTTTT.

This clone has a single count. This chain links TRBV6-1 with TRBJ1-2; D is uncertain. V was cut by 1 base and J by 8 bases, with 20 bases left in between. The length of the CDR3 is 16 residues. CDR1 MNHNS and CDR2 SASEGT come from the germline V gene. In nucleotides, the CDR3 is TGTGCCAGCAGTGAAGTGGAGGCGGCTCCCGATGGGGGCTACACCTTC. Translated, it gives CASSEVEAAPDGGYTF.

This clone has a single count. The rearrangement links TRBV10-1 to TRBJ2-7; D uncertain. V was trimmed by 0 bases and J by 3 bases, leaving 9 bases between them. CDR1 is WNHNN and CDR2 is SYGVQD in the germline V gene (reference sequence). The CDR3 totals 14 residues. CDR3 residues: CASSESPDGYEQYF. CDR3 DNA sequence: TGCGCCAGCAGTGAGTCCCCGGACGGCTACGAGCAGTACTTC.

The chain combines TRBV4-3 with TRBJ2-3, with a tentative D call TRBD1 (6 bases). V was trimmed by 6 bases and J by 2 bases, leaving 18 bases between them. Per the germline V gene, CDR1 is LGHNA and CDR2 is YSLEER. There are 16 residues in the CDR3. The CDR3 DNA sequence: TGCGCCAGCAGAACTACCGTGGGGGCCAACACAGATACGCAGTATTTT. Translated, it gives CASRTTVGANTDTQYF.

The chain is built from TRBV9 and TRBJ2-7; no definite D call. CDR3 size: 15 residues. V shed 0 bases and J shed 7 bases, with 17 bases lying between them. Germline V CDR1 and CDR2: SGDLS, YYNGEE. In DNA form, the CDR3 reads TGTGCCAGCAGCGTAGCTGACGGGTCCCTCCCGGAGCAGTACTTC. Amino acid sequence: CASSVADGSLPEQYF.

This clone was recorded a few times. This chain joins TRBV6-6 and TRBJ2-2; D uncertain. V lost 2 bases and J lost 0, with 4 bases in between. Looked up from germline, CDR1 is MNHNY and CDR2 is SVGAGI (reference sequence). The CDR3 consists of 14 residues. DNA for the CDR3: TGTGCCAGCAGTTACGGCGCGAACACCGGGGAGCTGTTTTTT. This encodes CASSYGANTGELFF.

The chain has TRBV5-6 and TRBJ2-2; 8 positions match TRBD1. Unmatched junction bases numbered 2, after V lost 2 bases and J lost 2 bases. The CDR3 consists of 15 residues. The germline V gene has CDR1 SGHDT and CDR2 YYEEEE. CDR3 protein: CASSFGQGNTGELFF. In DNA, the CDR3 is TGTGCCAGCAGCTTTGGACAGGGCAACACCGGGGAGCTGTTTTTT.

This sequence joins TRBV7-7 and TRBJ2-3, with 9 nucleotides matching TRBD1. Germline loops: CDR1 SSHAT, CDR2 FNYEAQ (reference sequence). The CDR3 contains 15 residues. Losses at the gene ends were 5 bases for V and 1 base for J; bases not matched to a gene: 4. CDR3 in amino acids: CASSGGQGRTDTQYF. CDR3 nucleotide sequence: TGTGCCAGCAGCGGGGGACAGGGACGCACAGATACGCAGTATTTT.

Within the sample, this clone is medium-sized. The chain carries TRBV14 and TRBJ2-7; D is undetermined. Germline-derived CDR1 and CDR2 are SGHDN and FVKESK. V was shortened by 0 bases and J by 4 bases, with 7 bases between the two germline ends. The CDR3 loop spans 13 amino acids. CDR3 sequence: CASSQENRYEQYF. The CDR3 DNA reads TGTGCCAGCAGCCAAGAAAACCGTTACGAGCAGTACTTC.

This chain links TRBV7-9 with TRBJ1-1; D perhaps matches TRBD1 (6 bases). CDR1 is SEHNR, CDR2 FQNEAQ, per germline (reference sequence). The CDR3 runs 15 residues. Trimming left V 6 bases short and J 5 bases short, with 19 bases between. The CDR3 region is CASRSDAGGGTEAFF. Here the CDR3 DNA reads TGTGCCAGCAGATCAGACGCGGGGGGCGGAACTGAAGCTTTCTTT.

This clone was seen a handful of times. This chain links TRBV27 with TRBJ2-7; the D gene is possibly TRBD1 (5 bases). Germline V CDR1 and CDR2: MNHEY, SMNVEV (reference sequence). CDR3 length: 13 amino acids. Trimming shortened V by 5 bases and J by 3 bases, and 11 bases separated the two germline ends. The CDR3 sequence is CASSPMGHYEQYF. CDR3 sequence (DNA): TGTGCCAGCAGTCCGATGGGGCACTACGAGCAGTACTTC.

This chain uses TRBV30 with TRBJ2-5, with D tentatively TRBD1 or TRBD2 (5 bases each). V lost 4 bases and J 5 bases, leaving 20 bases between the germline ends. The CDR3 has 15 residues. Germline V gene lookup returns CDR1 GTSNPN and CDR2 SVGIG (reference sequence). The CDR3 DNA follows: TGTGCCTGGACCAGGGACCTTAGCACGAGGGAGACCCAGTACTTC. Translation: CAWTRDLSTRETQYF.

This clone showed up just once. This sample also contains other DNA sequences that code for the same CDR3. This chain uses TRBV7-9 with TRBJ2-7; unclear D gene. Germline V gene lookup returns CDR1 SEHNR and CDR2 FQNEAQ (reference sequence). This CDR3 is built from 13 residues. The ends were cut back, 3 bases at V and 0 bases at J, with 6 bases in the middle. The DNA of the CDR3 is TGTGCCAGCAGCTTCGACGGCTCCTACGAGCAGTACTTC. Translating gives CASSFDGSYEQYF.